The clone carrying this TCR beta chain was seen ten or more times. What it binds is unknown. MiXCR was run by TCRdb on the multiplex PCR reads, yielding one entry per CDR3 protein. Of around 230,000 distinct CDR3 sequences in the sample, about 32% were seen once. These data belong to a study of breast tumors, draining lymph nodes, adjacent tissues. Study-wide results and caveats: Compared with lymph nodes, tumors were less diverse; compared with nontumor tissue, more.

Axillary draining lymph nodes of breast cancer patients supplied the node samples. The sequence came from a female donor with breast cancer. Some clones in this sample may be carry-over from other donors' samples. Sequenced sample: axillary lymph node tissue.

CDR3 bases: TGTGCCAGCAGCCTTACTACCGGGACAGGCTACGAGCAGTACTTC. Its protein is CASSLTTGTGYEQYF. V gene TRBV7-2 combines with J gene TRBJ2-7; the match to TRBD1 covers 8 bases. CDR3 length: 15 residues. Trimming at V came to 5 bases and at J to 3 bases, leaving 9 bases not matched to a gene. CDR1 is SGHTA, CDR2 FQGNSA, per germline. The variable domain in full, completed from reference TRBV7-2 and TRBJ2-7, reads GAGVSQSPSNKVTEKGKDVELRCDPISGHTALYWYRQSLGQGLEFLIYFQGNSAPDKSGLPSDRFSAERTGGSVSTLTIQRTQQEDSAVYLCASSLTTGTGYEQYFGPGTRLTVT.